The 21 T cell receptor beta chains in this list originate from one sample, sequenced in a study of cytomegalovirus exposure and HLA in healthy donors. 13 Jbeta primers and 60 Vbeta primers were used for the PCR. Libraries were prepared by immunoSEQ multiplex PCR; TCRdb keeps only in-frame clonotypes and omits some of them. The repertoire has roughly 190,000 clones, about nine tenths of them found once; the top ten carry less than 1.3%. The specimen was PBMCs. These receptors were taken from a boy aged 2-15 years in good health and CMV-seronegative.

CDR3 region: CASSPPGQGVDTQYF. In DNA, the CDR3 is TGTGCCAGCAGCCCGCCGGGACAGGGGGTAGATACGCAGTATTTT. The chain combines TRBV7-6 with TRBJ2-3; 11 bases match TRBD1. J gave up 5 bases and V 5 bases, and 6 bases lay outside the gene matches. The CDR3 consists of 15 residues. Germline loops: CDR1 SGHVS, CDR2 FNYEAQ.

Regarding this clone: Other nucleotide sequences from this sample produce the same CDR3. The chain links TRBV18 to TRBJ1-1, with TRBD1 identical over 11 bases. V lost 2 bases, J lost 2 bases, and 1 base stayed unmatched. The length of the CDR3 is 15 residues. Germline V gene lookup returns CDR1 KGHSH and CDR2 LQKENI. In DNA form, the CDR3 reads TGTGCCAGCTCACCAGGGACAGGGGGAAACACTGAAGCTTTCTTT. Residues: CASSPGTGGNTEAFF. Using reference TRBV18 and TRBJ1-1 for the parts outside the CDR3, the full variable domain is NAGVMQNPRHLVRRRGQEARLRCSPMKGHSHVYWYRQLPEEGLKFMVYLQKENIIDESGMPKERFSAEFPKEGPSILRIQQVVRGDSAAYFCASSPGTGGNTEAFFGQGTRLTVV.

The V and J genes are TRBV29-1 and TRBJ1-5; 8 bases line up with TRBD1. This CDR3 contains 17 residues. CDR1 is SQVTM, CDR2 ANQGSEA, per germline. The junction had 16 bases not matched to a gene; V was cut back by 5 bases and J by 4 bases. The CDR3 sequence is CSVLFHGKQGVNQPQHF. As DNA, the CDR3 is TGCAGCGTTTTATTTCATGGGAAACAGGGGGTGAATCAGCCCCAGCATTTT. The whole variable domain, remainder taken from reference TRBV29-1 and TRBJ1-5, is SAVISQKPSRDICQRGTSLTIQCQVDSQVTMMFWYRQQPGQSLTLIATANQGSEATYESGFVIDKFPISRPNLTFSTLTVSNMSPEDSSIYLCSVLFHGKQGVNQPQHFGDGTRLSIL.

The chain recombines TRBV21-1 with TRBJ2-7; the D call of TRBD2 is as the table states it, not checked on the DNA. TRBV21-1 represents a pseudogene. This CDR3 has 13 amino acids. CDR3 residues: CASSNDGKYEQYF. CDR3 DNA: TGTGCCAGCAGCAATGACGGGAAGTACGAGCAGTACTTC.

The J gene is TRBJ1-2, the V gene TRBV5-8; D not resolved. The V gene lost 0 bases and the J gene lost 2 bases, with 14 bases spanning the gap. There are 16 residues in the CDR3. CDR1 and CDR2 (germline): SGHTS, YDEGEE. CDR3 in amino acids: CASSLVPSAGNYGYTF. In DNA form, the CDR3 reads TGTGCCAGCAGCTTGGTCCCCTCCGCAGGAAACTATGGCTACACCTTC.

The CDR3 region is CASSFFGLAGETQYF. The CDR3 nucleotides read TGTGCCAGCAGCTTTTTTGGACTAGCGGGGGAGACCCAGTACTTC. The chain couples TRBV7-2 to TRBJ2-5; 12 bases are shared with TRBD2. Germline lookup yields CDR1 SGHTA and CDR2 FQGNSA. CDR3 length equals 15 residues. The trim removed 3 bases at V and 5 bases at J, leaving 4 bases unmatched.

V and J are TRBV6-6 and TRBJ1-1, with a tentative D call TRBD1 (6 bases). This CDR3 contains 16 residues. V was shortened by 2 bases and J by 1 base, with 14 bases between the two germline ends. The germline gives CDR1 MNHNY, CDR2 SVGAGI (reference sequence). The chain's CDR3 is CASSYGSTGWNTEAFF. Written as DNA, the CDR3 is TGTGCCAGCAGTTACGGCTCGACAGGATGGAACACTGAAGCTTTCTTT.

The V gene is TRBV27, the J gene TRBJ2-5, with D uncertain. The CDR3 is made up of 14 amino acids. Trimming cost V 3 bases and J 3 bases, with 11 bases left between them. Germline values: CDR1 MNHEY, CDR2 SMNVEV (reference sequence). CDR3 region: CASSFLGPEETQYF. CDR3 bases: TGTGCCAGCAGTTTTCTGGGCCCAGAAGAGACCCAGTACTTC.

The rearrangement links TRBV7-3 to TRBJ2-2; TRBD2 agrees at 14 bases. The germline V gene encodes CDR1 SGHTA and CDR2 FQGTGA. V was pared by 3 bases and J by 6 bases, with 12 bases of the junction left unmatched. The CDR3 is 19 amino acids. The CDR3 protein is CASSFGLAGGLEVSGELFF. CDR3 nucleotide sequence: TGTGCCAGCAGCTTTGGACTAGCGGGGGGCCTGGAGGTTTCCGGGGAGCTGTTTTTT.

The rearrangement joins TRBV19 to TRBJ2-1; D possibly corresponds to TRBD1 (6 bases). V lost 3 bases and J lost 4, with 10 bases in between. The CDR3 is made up of 14 amino acids. Germline assignment: CDR1 LNHDA and CDR2 SQIVND (reference sequence). CDR3 coding DNA: TGTGCCAGTAGTATGACAGGCTCATACAATGAGCAGTTCTTC. Amino acid sequence: CASSMTGSYNEQFF.

This clone was seen only a few times. This chain links TRBV6-1 with TRBJ1-6; D possibly corresponds to TRBD1 (5 bases). Germline V lookup: CDR1 MNHNS, CDR2 SASEGT. The CDR3 contains 16 residues. V lost 4 bases, J lost 6 bases, and 16 bases lay in between. The CDR3 is CASSGPPGVRNSPLHF. The CDR3 DNA reads as TGTGCCAGCAGTGGCCCCCCGGGGGTCCGTAATTCACCCCTCCACTTT.

The gene calls are TRBV5-4 and TRBJ1-1; D is unclear. The CDR3 totals 13 residues. Germline loops: CDR1 SGHNT, CDR2 YYREEE (reference sequence). Trimming cost V 4 bases and J 6 bases, with 13 bases left between them. The CDR3 region has the DNA TGTGCCAGCAGCCAGACGGGGTCCGCTGAAGCTTTCTTT. Translating gives CASSQTGSAEAFF.

The chain links TRBV19 to TRBJ2-1; TRBD2 matches at 9 bases. From germline, CDR1 is LNHDA and CDR2 SQIVND (reference sequence). V was clipped by 6 bases and J by 8 bases; unmatched bases: 11. This CDR3 contains 15 residues. The chain's CDR3 is CASSPLLAGSHEQFF. The CDR3 DNA sequence: TGTGCCAGTAGCCCGCTTCTAGCGGGATCCCATGAGCAGTTCTTC. Full variable domain (rest looked up from reference TRBV19 and TRBJ2-1): DGGITQSPKYLFRKEGQNVTLSCEQNLNHDAMYWYRQDPGQGLRLIYYSQIVNDFQKGDIAEGYSVSREKKESFPLTVTSAQKNPTAFYLCASSPLLAGSHEQFFGPGTRLTVL.

The chain is built from TRBV29-1 and TRBJ2-3, with a possible D match to TRBD1 (6 bases). V gave up 4 bases and J gave up 2 bases, with 19 bases separating them. CDR1 is SQVTM and CDR2 is ANQGSEA in the germline V gene. The CDR3 is made up of 16 amino acids. The DNA for the CDR3 is TGCAGCGTTGGGGGCTTCGGACAGCCCTACACAGATACGCAGTATTTT. It is translated as CSVGGFGQPYTDTQYF.

The chain links TRBV28 to TRBJ2-5, with 13 bases fitting TRBD2. The V gene end was trimmed by 3 bases and the J gene end by 5 bases; junction bases not matched to a gene: 15. Germline V gene data show CDR1 as MDHEN and CDR2 as SYDVKM. The length of the CDR3 is 19 residues. The CDR3 DNA sequence: TGTGCCAGCAGTTTTTCTACTAGCGGGGGGGCCGGTAGCTCGGAGACCCAGTACTTC. Translated, it gives CASSFSTSGGAGSSETQYF.

Details on this clone: The junction shows a germline mismatch at one end, possibly a read error. The chain combines TRBV7-9 with TRBJ1-1; no clear D gene. The CDR3 has 13 residues. CDR1 is SEHNR, CDR2 FQNEAQ, per germline (reference sequence). The CDR3 DNA follows: TGTTCCAGCAGGCTCCTAGGGAACACTGAAGCTTTCTTT. Amino acids: CSSRLLGNTEAFF.

There are a few counts of this clone. V gene TRBV29-1 combines with J gene TRBJ1-1, with D possibly matching TRBD1 (6 bases). The V end lost 7 bases, the J end lost 9 bases, and 18 bases lay between the germline ends. CDR1 is SQVTM, CDR2 ANQGSEA, per germline. CDR3 size: 12 residues. As DNA, the CDR3 is TGCAGCGCCCAGGGGACGTACAATCAAGCTTTCTTT. It yields the protein CSAQGTYNQAFF.

With regard to this clone: A junction boundary mismatches the germline segment, possibly from a read error. Distinct nucleotide sequences in the sample also encode this CDR3. The chain combines TRBV6-1 with TRBJ1-1; tentatively, D is TRBD1 (5 bases). The CDR3 loop spans 14 amino acids. Per germline, CDR1 MNHNS and CDR2 SASEGT. The CDR3 sequence is CASTTSRLDTEAFF. The DNA for the CDR3 is TGTGCCAGCACGACCTCGAGGCTGGACACCGAAGCTTTCTTT.

The rearrangement uses TRBV4-2 and TRBJ1-2, with 7 bases lining up with TRBD1. V shed 5 bases, J shed 4 bases, and the junction held 10 bases outside the gene matches. This CDR3 is 15 amino acids long. Germline values: CDR1 LGHNA, CDR2 YNFKEQ. This CDR3 is CASSFGQALSYGYTF. As DNA, the CDR3 is TGTGCCAGCAGCTTCGGACAGGCCTTGTCCTATGGCTACACCTTC.

The genes are TRBV7-9 and TRBJ2-2; 11 bases fit TRBD1. Germline V CDR1 and CDR2: SEHNR, FQNEAQ (reference sequence). The CDR3 covers 16 residues. V lost 3 bases and J lost 5; bases outside the gene matches: 5. CDR3 loop: CASSFKGQGGTGELFF. In DNA, the CDR3 is TGTGCCAGCAGCTTCAAGGGACAGGGGGGGACCGGGGAGCTGTTTTTT.

The rearrangement joins TRBV5-1 to TRBJ2-3; 9 positions agree with TRBD2. The J segment lost 4 bases and the V segment lost 6 bases, leaving 12 bases of the junction unmatched. Germline CDR1 reads SGHRS; CDR2 reads YFSETQ. This CDR3 has 16 residues. DNA of the CDR3: TGCGCCAGCACGACCTTAGTTAGCGGGAGTTCAGATACGCAGTATTTT. Its translation: CASTTLVSGSSDTQYF.